This TCR beta chain was identified during a study of blood T cell repertoires in COVID-19. The data were produced by immunoSEQ multiplex PCR, yet TCRdb's version contains in-frame clones alone and is incomplete. Here the sample spans around 260,000 clones, roughly 80% being singletons. Seattle patients were enrolled while actively infected and followed longitudinally. Germline V gives CDR1 ENHRY, CDR2 SYGVKD. This CDR3 has 13 residues. Sequencing was carried out using peripheral blood. This clonotype was sampled from a person between 65 and 79 years old with COVID-19, enrolled during active disease. The chain carries TRBV10-3 and TRBJ1-5, with 9 bases lining up with TRBD1. CDR3 bases: TGTGCGGCTACAGGGGGCCAAAATCAGCCCCAGCATTTT. It yields the protein CAATGGQNQPQHF.